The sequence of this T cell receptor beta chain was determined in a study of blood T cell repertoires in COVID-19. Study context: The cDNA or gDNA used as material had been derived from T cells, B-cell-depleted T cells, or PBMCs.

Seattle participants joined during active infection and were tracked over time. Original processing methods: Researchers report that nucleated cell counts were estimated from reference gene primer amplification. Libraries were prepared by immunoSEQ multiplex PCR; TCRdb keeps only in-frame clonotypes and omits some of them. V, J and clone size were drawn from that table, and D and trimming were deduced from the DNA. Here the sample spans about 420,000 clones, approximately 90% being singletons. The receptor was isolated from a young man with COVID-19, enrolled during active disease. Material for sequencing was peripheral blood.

CDR3 region: CASSFLGEETQYF. The CDR3 DNA sequence: TGCGCCAGCAGCTTTCTCGGGGAAGAGACCCAGTACTTC. The chain links TRBV5-1 to TRBJ2-5; the D gene is possibly TRBD2 (5 bases). The germline CDR1 and CDR2 sequences are SGHRS and YFSETQ. V was pared by 2 bases and J by 3 bases, with 8 bases between. The length of the CDR3 is 13 residues.